These 3 T cell receptor beta chains were sequenced from one sample in a study of CD8+ T cells in alopecia areata. Stated treatment: oral pan-JAK inhibitor, 5-10 mg twice daily. The authors extracted RNA and reverse transcribed it into cDNA as the sequencing template. Assay used: immunoSEQ multiplex PCR; TCRdb lists only in-frame clones, some missing. The table lists some 190,000 clones, roughly half of them singletons, with roughly a tenth in the top ten. The sequencing used CD8+ T cells sorted from blood, collected at approximately week 51, from a patient treated with tofacitinib. These TCRs come from a human donor with alopecia areata.

V is TRBV6-5 and J is TRBJ2-1; TRBD2 matches 8 bases. Germline V lookup: CDR1 MNHEY, CDR2 SVGAGI. CDR3 length equals 15 residues. Unmatched junction bases numbered 14, after V lost 8 bases and J lost 8 bases. CDR3 loop: CASVSLRGGIDEQFF. The CDR3 DNA is TGTGCCAGCGTCAGTTTACGGGGGGGCATCGATGAGCAGTTCTTC.

A few counts support this clone. The junction shows a germline mismatch at one end, possibly a read error. The rearrangement links TRBV6-5 to TRBJ1-2; perhaps TRBD1 as D (5 bases). The germline gives CDR1 MNHEY, CDR2 SVGAGI. The CDR3 consists of 12 residues. The CDR3 bases are TGTGCCAGCGCCGGGACGGACTACGGCTACACCTTC. The encoded protein is CASAGTDYGYTF.

This sequence joins TRBV4-2 and TRBJ2-6; 8 bases map to TRBD2. Germline V gene sequence: CDR1 LGHNA, CDR2 YNFKEQ. This CDR3 has 18 residues. Germline trimming cut 4 bases from V and 0 bases from J; bases unmatched to any gene: 8. This CDR3 is CASSPVGGGNSGANVLTF. The CDR3 DNA reads as TGTGCCAGCAGCCCAGTCGGGGGGGGAAACTCTGGGGCCAACGTCCTGACTTTC.